These T cell receptor beta chains were read from a single sample in a study of blood T cell repertoires in COVID-19. This table comes from immunoSEQ multiplex PCR, and its TCRdb copy is limited to in-frame clones, with some not included. The table shows 200,000 or so clones, with about 90% occurring only once. Sequenced input: peripheral blood. All receptors come from a man aged 35-49 years with active or convalescent COVID-19. Each CDR3 is given without its conserved first and last residue. Each record gives: CDR3 protein, J gene, V gene, clone size, D gene. The D gene is left open where the match is weak. Size is stated for part of the rows, as once, few or many counts, or as a class when the clone is expanded.

ASSLSTGNEKLF TRBJ1-4 TRBV5-1 . .
ASRFLSGGGDTQY TRBJ2-3 TRBV19 once TRBD2
ASSAHAGLTGELF TRBJ2-2 TRBV9 . .
ASSYGHDGGYT TRBJ1-2 TRBV7-2 once .
ASSNRGNEQF TRBJ2-1 TRBV6-5 . .
ASKSSFGGGETQY TRBJ2-5 TRBV2 . .
ASSFMGQANSPLH TRBJ1-6 TRBV7-2 . .
ASSQSGLAF TRBJ1-1 TRBV23-1 many .
ATKGIKQGFNQPQH TRBJ1-5 TRBV28 . TRBD1
ASSFPDSRPRTEAF TRBJ1-1 TRBV28 . .
ASSDAGYGYT TRBJ1-2 TRBV25-1 . .
SVEVITGSYGYT TRBJ1-2 TRBV29-1 . .
ASSFAIWAGFDEQY TRBJ2-7 TRBV28 . .
ASSVSGRGDTNTQY TRBJ2-3 TRBV6-1 . TRBD2
SVEVGRGTEAF TRBJ1-1 TRBV29-1 . .
ASSPHRGGRGKNIQY TRBJ2-4 TRBV7-2 . TRBD2
ASSFLAGGAGELF TRBJ2-2 TRBV11-2 . TRBD2
ASSLRQGATEAF TRBJ1-1 TRBV9 . TRBD1
ASSIQVGGIGTDTQY TRBJ2-3 TRBV19 . TRBD2
AKGLQAGELF TRBJ2-2 TRBV2 . .
ASSLLDRDKQPQH TRBJ1-5 TRBV28 . TRBD1
ASSGDRQYMNTEAF TRBJ1-1 TRBV10-2 . TRBD1
ASSEGAGVYEQY TRBJ2-7 TRBV2 . TRBD2
ASSYASGTNQPQH TRBJ1-5 TRBV6-5 . .
ASGAGVGELF TRBJ2-2 TRBV12-3/TRBV12-4 . TRBD2
ASSLAPGQGSAGELF TRBJ2-2 TRBV5-1 . TRBD1
ASSQVGRGTGNTIY TRBJ1-3 TRBV4-2 . TRBD1
ASSFIAAGVGTDTQY TRBJ2-3 TRBV27 . TRBD2
ASSRQPQTGELF TRBJ2-2 TRBV10-1 . .
ASSGYSSYEQY TRBJ2-7 TRBV6-6 . .
ASSPRGPGNTIY TRBJ1-3 TRBV28 once .
ASSWSSYNSPLH TRBJ1-6 TRBV19 . .
ASRVDGANEKLF TRBJ1-4 TRBV6-5 . .
ASSSLTGATMNTEAF TRBJ1-1 TRBV5-1 . TRBD1
ASSAPHRGVSQPQH TRBJ1-5 TRBV28 . TRBD1
ASRNRGISGNTIY TRBJ1-3 TRBV28 . TRBD1
ASSASGTIGTQY TRBJ2-5 TRBV19 . TRBD2
ASSVTRGITDTQY TRBJ2-3 TRBV9 . TRBD1
ASSYRGGNTEAF TRBJ1-1 TRBV28 . .
ASRQGSTAEQY TRBJ2-7 TRBV2 . TRBD1
ASSSPGQIYNEQF TRBJ2-1 TRBV3-1/TRBV3-2 few TRBD1
SASLTFGNTIY TRBJ1-3 TRBV20-1 once .
ASRTGQVQETQY TRBJ2-5 TRBV11-2 . TRBD1
ASSSGQGLSNQPQH TRBJ1-5 TRBV9 . TRBD1
ASSIGASGSGSAYEQY TRBJ2-7 TRBV19 . TRBD2
ASSQDPSGQQETQY TRBJ2-5 TRBV3-1/TRBV3-2 . .
ASSLSLGGTQY TRBJ2-5 TRBV27 . .
ASRPSSGRGTGELF TRBJ2-2 TRBV5-4 . TRBD2
ASSLSANYGYT TRBJ1-2 TRBV28 once .
ASSQPRDSYGYT TRBJ1-2 TRBV3-1/TRBV3-2 . TRBD1
ASSLTGANYGYT TRBJ1-2 TRBV7-8 . .
ASSPAEGGNSPLH TRBJ1-6 TRBV28 . .
ASSMTGRNTEAF TRBJ1-1 TRBV5-1 . TRBD1
ASEAASTDTQY TRBJ2-3 TRBV2 . .
ASSLSSGSWEETQY TRBJ2-5 TRBV5-1 . TRBD2
ASSPGFSYEQY TRBJ2-7 TRBV6-5 . .
ASIKTGQNTEAF TRBJ1-1 TRBV2 . .
ASSANRDRVPHEQY TRBJ2-7 TRBV27 . TRBD1
ASSQVGSGAEAF TRBJ1-1 TRBV4-1 . .